These 18 T cell receptor beta chains were all obtained from the same sample, sequenced in a study of tumor and adjacent non-tumor tissue in lung cancer. Three rounds of nested PCR, following a modified ARM-PCR protocol, produced the TCRbeta library. TCRdb called the multiplex PCR reads again in MiXCR, with one record for every CDR3 protein. The table includes about 200,000 distinct CDR3 sequences, less than 80% detected once. No cell sorting was done before RNA was extracted from the tissue. The sequenced sample consisted of lung tumor tissue. The origin of the receptors is a man aged 55-75 years with non-small cell lung cancer.

This clonotype was recorded only once. Sequence at one end of the junction differs from germline and may be a read error. V and J are TRBV11-3 and TRBJ2-1; D not resolved. Germline lookup yields CDR1 SGHNT and CDR2 YENEEA. The CDR3 sequence is 13 residues long. The CDR3 loop is CASSLRGYNEQSF. The CDR3 DNA reads TGTGCCAGCAGCTTAAGAGGTTACAATGAGCAGTCATTC.

The genes are TRBV6-1 and TRBJ1-5; the D gene is possibly TRBD1 (5 bases). The germline CDR1 and CDR2 sequences are MNHNS and SASEGT. CDR3 length: 14 amino acids. The CDR3 coding sequence is TGTGTCAACAGTGATAGGGGAGCGGGCCAGCCCCAGCATTTT. Protein: CVNSDRGAGQPQHF.

This clonotype was seen repeatedly, ten times or more. The V call is TRBV20-1, the J call TRBJ2-7; 7 bases map to TRBD1. Germline loops: CDR1 DFQATT, CDR2 SNEGSKA (reference sequence). The CDR3 runs to 13 residues. V was clipped by 8 bases and J by 5 bases; unmatched bases: 12. The CDR3: CSHTDIQGNEQYF. In nucleotides, the CDR3 is TGCAGTCATACGGACATACAGGGGAACGAGCAGTACTTC.

A word on this clonotype: A much larger clonotype is one base distant, so this may be a read error. Lacking the conserved final phenylalanine or tryptophan, this CDR3 likely reflects a read error. This chain connects TRBV11-3 to TRBJ2-5, with 9 bases identical to TRBD2. After removal of 1 base from V and 2 bases from J, the junction contained 11 bases not matched to a gene. The germline CDR1 and CDR2 sequences are SGHNT and YENEEA. The CDR3 runs to 18 residues. In nucleotides, the CDR3 is TGTGCCAGCAGCTTAGGAGCGGCGGGGGGGATAGTTCAAGAGACCCAGTACCTC. It translates to CASSLGAAGGIVQETQYL.

In regard to this clonotype: This may come from a read error, since a much larger clone is one base off. The rearrangement uses TRBV11-3 and TRBJ2-7, with D perhaps TRBD2 (6 bases). The CDR3 spans 14 residues. Germline V gene data show CDR1 as SGHNT and CDR2 as YENEEA. The V and J ends lost 2 bases and 9 bases respectively, with 17 bases between them. This chain's CDR3 is CASSLTRGSHGQYF. CDR3 coding DNA: TGTGCCAGCAGCTTAACGCGGGGATCCCACGGGCAGTACTTC.

This clonotype turned up a few times. Its ends do not fully match the called genes, so a read error is possible. This chain uses TRBV6-5 with TRBJ2-2; D gene unclear. Germline V gene data show CDR1 as MNHEY and CDR2 as SVGAGI. The CDR3 contains 14 residues. Here the CDR3 DNA reads TGTGCCAGTAGTTACTTACCGACGACCGAGGAGCTGTTTTTT. Translating it yields CASSYLPTTEELFF.

A word on this clonotype: The junction departs from the called germline gene at one end, perhaps through a read error. The rearrangement links TRBV6-5 to TRBJ2-7; D gene unclear. Germline CDR1 is MNHEY and CDR2 is SVGAGI. The CDR3 spans 16 residues. In nucleotides, the CDR3 is TGTGTCAGCAATTACTCGGGTATTGGTCAGAGCTACGAGCAGTACTTC. The encoded protein is CVSNYSGIGQSYEQYF.

By share, this clonotype ranks as medium-sized. V gene TRBV11-2 combines with J gene TRBJ2-1; 10 bases fit TRBD2. The trim removed 3 bases at V and 4 bases at J, leaving 3 bases unmatched. Per germline, CDR1 SGHAT and CDR2 FQNNGV. This CDR3 region has 15 residues. CDR3 bases: TGTGCCAGCAGCTTTAGCGGGGGGCCGTACAATGAGCAGTTCTTC. It specifies CASSFSGGPYNEQFF. Full variable domain (outside the CDR3, taken from reference TRBV11-2 and TRBJ2-1): EAGVAQSPRYKIIEKRQSVAFWCNPISGHATLYWYQQILGQGPKLLIQFQNNGVVDDSQLPKDRFSAERLKGVDSTLKIQPAKLEDSAVYLCASSFSGGPYNEQFFGPGTRLTVL.

At least ten counts were recorded for this clonotype. The rearrangement uses TRBV6-5 and TRBJ1-2, with a weak D call TRBD1 (6 bases). V was cut by 5 bases and J by 6 bases, with 13 bases left in between. The CDR3 length is 13 residues. Germline values: CDR1 MNHEY, CDR2 SVGAGI. CDR3 in amino acids: CASSDTGGHGYTF. CDR3 DNA sequence: TGTGCCAGCAGTGACACGGGGGGCCATGGCTACACCTTC.

Worth noting for this clonotype: Mismatch with germline at one junction end may stem from a read error. The chain carries TRBV11-3 and TRBJ2-4; D possibly corresponds to TRBD2 (6 bases). The CDR3 has 13 amino acids. Germline loops: CDR1 SGHNT, CDR2 YENEEA. The CDR3 here is CVSRTAGTNIQYF. In DNA form, the CDR3 reads TGTGTCAGCAGGACCGCGGGGACAAACATTCAGTACTTC.

Turning to this clonotype: A single base separates this from a much larger clone, so it may be a read error. The chain couples TRBV6-1 to TRBJ2-2; TRBD2 matches 7 bases. Germline CDR1 and CDR2: MNHNS and SASEGT. The CDR3 contains 13 residues. The CDR3 nucleotides read TGTGTCAGCAGGAAACTAGCGACCGGGGAGCTGTTTTTT. It translates to CVSRKLATGELFF.

The V call is TRBV5-1, the J call TRBJ1-4; D unclear. Germline V gene data show CDR1 as SGHRS and CDR2 as YFSETQ. There are 15 residues in the CDR3. Trimming removed 4 bases from V and 0 bases from J, with 10 bases in between. CDR3 sequence reads: CASSMLAATNEKLFF. In nucleotides, the CDR3 is TGCGCCAGCAGCATGTTGGCTGCAACTAATGAAAAACTGTTTTTT.

The rearrangement joins TRBV4-2 to TRBJ1-2, with 12 bases lining up with TRBD1. Per the germline V gene, CDR1 is LGHNA and CDR2 is YNFKEQ. CDR3 length equals 17 residues. V trimming: 2 bases; J trimming: 7 bases; junction bases outside the gene matches: 11. CDR3 nucleotides: TGTGCCAGCAGCCAATTCGCCGGGACAGGGGGCCGATGTGGCTACACCTTC. Protein sequence: CASSQFAGTGGRCGYTF.

As regards this clonotype: Germline is not matched at one junction end, which may reflect a read error. The chain employs TRBV4-3 and TRBJ1-1; a weak D match, TRBD1 (5 bases). The CDR3 contains 17 residues. Per the germline V gene, CDR1 is LGHNA and CDR2 is YSLEER. The CDR3, as DNA: TGCGCCAGCAGCCGAGACGTTCCGGGCAGTTCGGACACTGATGCTTTCTTT. This codes for CASSRDVPGSSDTDAFF.

Note on this clonotype: At one boundary the junction diverges from the germline segment, which might be a read error. The V gene is TRBV7-2, the J gene TRBJ2-3, with 10 bases fitting TRBD2. The germline V gene encodes CDR1 SGHTA and CDR2 FQGNSA. This CDR3 has 14 residues. DNA of the CDR3: TGTGCCAGCAGCCCTAGCGGGGGCACAGTTACGCAGTATTTT. It codes for CASSPSGGTVTQYF.

A word on this clonotype: The junction differs from germline at one of its ends, possibly a read error. The genes are TRBV20-1 and TRBJ1-5, with no clear D. The V gene's germline CDR1 is DFQATT and CDR2 SNEGSKA (reference sequence). This CDR3 comprises 15 residues. DNA for the CDR3: TGCAGTGCTAGGATAGGGCTCTATAGCAATCAGCGCCAGCATTTT. It is translated as CSARIGLYSNQRQHF.

The chain employs TRBV7-3 and TRBJ2-1, with a weak D call TRBD1 (7 bases). The CDR3 extends over 15 amino acids. Trimming cost V 3 bases and J 2 bases, with 11 bases left between them. CDR1 SGHTA and CDR2 FQGTGA come from the germline V gene. CDR3 in amino acids: CASSFQGGAYNEQFF. CDR3 in DNA: TGTGCCAGCAGCTTCCAGGGGGGAGCCTACAATGAGCAGTTCTTC.

On this clonotype itself: The junction does not match germline at one end; this may be a read error. The rearrangement joins TRBV12-3 or TRBV12-4 to TRBJ2-1; TRBD2 agrees at 8 bases. The CDR3 has 16 residues. CDR3: CASSPRRTAGAVEHFF. In DNA, the CDR3 is TGTGCCAGCAGCCCAAGGCGAACAGCGGGGGCCGTTGAGCACTTCTTC.